This TCR beta chain was identified during a study of control samples from healthy donors and cancer patients. J lost 7 bases, V lost 6 bases, and 7 bases had no gene match. Germline assignment: CDR1 LNHDA and CDR2 SQIVND (reference sequence). There are 13 residues in the CDR3. TCRdb's copy holds only in-frame clones and misses some; the assay was immunoSEQ multiplex PCR. This sample has about 160,000 clones, with about 94% found just once. This TCR was sampled from a man aged 55 to 69 with colorectal cancer. The source material was PBMCs. The rearrangement joins TRBV19 to TRBJ1-2, with 8 positions matching TRBD1. The CDR3 reads CASSPDREGGYTF. As DNA, the CDR3 is TGTGCCAGTAGCCCGGACAGGGAAGGTGGCTACACCTTC.